This entry features one TCR beta chain sequence. The antigen is not known. The data belong to a study of cytomegalovirus exposure and HLA in healthy donors. The primer mix had 60 Vbeta and 13 Jbeta primers. As handled by the study authors: Approximately 11 million of the roughly 80 million unique TCR beta chains counted in a later analysis were shared. Libraries were prepared by immunoSEQ multiplex PCR; TCRdb keeps only in-frame clonotypes and omits some of them. Clone size and the V and J calls come from that table; the DNA yielded D and trimming. The sample consists of some 150,000 clones, about four fifths of them appearing once. Whole-study findings and limits: Cytomegalovirus-associated TCR beta chains were listed, numbering 150 to 200. Donors belonging to an Asian-associated ancestry cluster reportedly showed fewer N-insertions in productive TCRs than the 666-donor mean, according to what a later analysis found.

The germline CDR1 and CDR2 sequences are SGHRS and YFSETQ. CDR3 length: 15 amino acids. The ends were cut back, 2 bases at V and 4 bases at J, with 10 bases in the middle. The chain couples TRBV5-1 to TRBJ2-6; maybe TRBD1 (5 bases). This TCR came from a woman in her twenties or thirties in good health and CMV-seropositive. The sequenced sample was PBMCs. The CDR3 region has the DNA TGCGCCAGCAGCTTCTCCCCAGGGGGGGCCAACGTCCTGACTTTC. Translated, it gives CASSFSPGGANVLTF.